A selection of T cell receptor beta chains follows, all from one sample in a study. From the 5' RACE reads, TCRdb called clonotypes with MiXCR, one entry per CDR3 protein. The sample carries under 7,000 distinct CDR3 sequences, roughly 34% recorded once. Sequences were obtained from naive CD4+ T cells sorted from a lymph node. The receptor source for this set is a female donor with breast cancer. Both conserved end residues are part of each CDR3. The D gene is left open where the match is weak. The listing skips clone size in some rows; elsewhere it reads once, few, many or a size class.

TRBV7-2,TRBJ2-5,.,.,TGTGCCAGCAGCCCCCGGAGGGAGACCCAGTACTTC,CASSPRRETQYF
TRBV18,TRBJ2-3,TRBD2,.,TGTGCCAGCCCCCCAGCAGCGGGGGCCGACACAGATACGCAGTATTTT,CASPPAAGADTDTQYF
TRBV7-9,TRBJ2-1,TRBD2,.,TGTGCCAGCAGCCGCCGTCTAGCGGGAGGGTGGAATGAGCAGTTCTTC,CASSRRLAGGWNEQFF
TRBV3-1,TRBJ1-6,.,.,TGTGCCAGCAGCTATACCGTCAGGGATTCACCCCTCCACTTT,CASSYTVRDSPLHF
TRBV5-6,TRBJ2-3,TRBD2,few,TGTGCCAGCAGCTTGACTAGCGGGAATAATCCTACCACAGATACGCAGTATTTT,CASSLTSGNNPTTDTQYF
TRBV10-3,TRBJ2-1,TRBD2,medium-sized,TGTGCCATCATGGGATCCCCGGCTAGCGGAACCGAGCAGTTCTTC,CAIMGSPASGTEQFF
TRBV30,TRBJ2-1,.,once,TGTGCCTGGAGCGAGGGCGTAGGCGGGCAGTTCTTC,CAWSEGVGGQFF
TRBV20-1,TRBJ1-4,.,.,TGCAGTGCTAGTCTAGGGGAAAAACTGTTTTTT,CSASLGEKLFF
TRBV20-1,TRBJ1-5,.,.,TGCAGTGCCCCCGGACAGTATAGCAATCAGCCCCAGCATTTT,CSAPGQYSNQPQHF
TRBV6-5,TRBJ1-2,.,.,TGTGCCAGCAGTTACTCACCTACCGGGGGTCGGGGCTACACCTTC,CASSYSPTGGRGYTF
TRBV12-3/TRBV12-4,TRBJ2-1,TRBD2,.,TGTGCCAGCACCCTGCTCCTAGCGGGAGGTATTAATGAGCAGTTCTTC,CASTLLLAGGINEQFF
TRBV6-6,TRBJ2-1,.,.,TGTGCCAGCAGTTACTCAAGGGGTGGGGACCAGCAGTCCTTC,CASSYSRGGDQQSF
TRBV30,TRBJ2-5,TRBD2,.,TGTGCCTGGGCGGGGGGGCTTCGGGAGACCCAGTACTTC,CAWAGGLRETQYF
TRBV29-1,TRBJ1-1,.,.,TGCAGCGTTGTAATTCGATCAGGGGTGAACACTGAAGCTTTCTTT,CSVVIRSGVNTEAFF
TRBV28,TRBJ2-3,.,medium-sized,TGTGCCAGCAGTTTATCAGGGGTACGGACAGATACGCAGTATTTT,CASSLSGVRTDTQYF
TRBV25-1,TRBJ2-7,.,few,TGTGCCAGCAGTCGGCTTTCCGACTACGAGCAGTACTTC,CASSRLSDYEQYF
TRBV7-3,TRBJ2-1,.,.,TGTGCCAGCAGCTTAACGCCGGTGGGCTCCTACAATGAGCAGTTCTTC,CASSLTPVGSYNEQFF
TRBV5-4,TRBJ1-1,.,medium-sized,TGTGCCAGCAGCCACGATGACAGGCCCATGATAATGAACACTGAAGCTTTCTTT,CASSHDDRPMIMNTEAFF
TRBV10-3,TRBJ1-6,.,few,TGTGCCACAAGGGCTACAGACCGTAATTCACCCCTCCACTTT,CATRATDRNSPLHF
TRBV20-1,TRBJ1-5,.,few,TGCAGTGCTAGAAGGTCTAGCAATCAGCCCCAGCATTTT,CSARRSSNQPQHF
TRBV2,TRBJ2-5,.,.,TGTGCCAGGTCCCGGCCCGACGGGACCCAGTACTTC,CARSRPDGTQYF
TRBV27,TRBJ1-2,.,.,TGTGCCAGCAGTTTAGACTCTAACTATGGCTACACCTTC,CASSLDSNYGYTF
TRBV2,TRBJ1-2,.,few,TGTGCCAGCAGTGCCGGACTAAACTATGGCTACACCTTC,CASSAGLNYGYTF
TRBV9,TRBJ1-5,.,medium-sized,TGTGCCAGCAGCGAACAGGGTTATCAGCCCCAGCATTTT,CASSEQGYQPQHF
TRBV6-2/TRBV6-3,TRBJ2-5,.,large,TGTGCCAGCAGCCCAGAAGAGACCCAGTACTTC,CASSPEETQYF
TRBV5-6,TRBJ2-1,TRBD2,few,TGTGCCAGCAGCTTGGTACTAGCGGGGGGCCTTTACAATGAGCAGTTCTTC,CASSLVLAGGLYNEQFF